This TCR beta chain stems from a study of T cell responses to AZD1222 COVID-19 vaccine. Sequenced by immunoSEQ multiplex PCR; TCRdb stores in-frame clones only, minus some. This sample yields about 120,000 clones, of which less than 90% are seen a single time; around 2.4% belongs to the top ten. CDR1 and CDR2 (germline): SNHLY, FYNNEI. This CDR3 region has 15 residues. Remarks on this clone: Its ends do not fully match the called genes, so a read error is possible.

The chain couples TRBV2 to TRBJ1-4; 10 nucleotides line up with TRBD1. The receptor's source is an adult in good health. The specimen comprised peripheral blood, sampled on day 0 of AZD1222 vaccination. CDR3: CASREDRGPPEKLFF. The DNA for the CDR3 is TGTGCCAGCAGGGAAGACAGGGGGCCCCCCGAAAAACTGTTTTTT. Full variable domain (missing parts from reference TRBV2 and TRBJ1-4): EPEVTQTPSHQVTQMGQEVILRCVPISNHLYFYWYRQILGQKVEFLVSFYNNEISEKSEIFDDQFSVERPDGSNFTLKIRSTKLEDSAMYFCASREDRGPPEKLFFGSGTQLSVL.